The present TCR beta chain was sequenced within a study of T cells expressing NK-cell markers. The CDR3 is 15 residues long. Germline values: CDR1 SSHAT, CDR2 FNYEAQ (reference sequence). TCRdb re-called the 5' RACE reads; every CDR3 protein appears as one record, without DNA. The table gives about 380,000 distinct CDR3 sequences; the top ten clones make up 5.2% of it. V and J are TRBV7-7 and TRBJ2-3; the D call from TCRdb, TRBD1, cannot be confirmed without DNA. The sample consisted of blood T cells: a sorted CD56 or NKG2C T cell subset, CD4+ or CD8+ T cells, or bulk PBMC T cells (not recorded which). The TCR originated in a man aged 18-69 years in good health. The CDR3: CASSPVWGGTDTQYF. The complete variable domain, with remaining parts taken from reference TRBV7-7 and TRBJ2-3, reads GAGVSQSPRYKVTKRGQDVTLRCDPISSHATLYWYQQALGQGPEFLTYFNYEAQPDKSGLPSDRFSAERPEGSISTLTIQRTEQRDSAMYRCASSPVWGGTDTQYFGPGTRLTVL.